The clone carrying this T cell receptor (beta chain) appeared many times. The antigen remains unidentified. These data originate in a study of read filtering for tumor transcriptome and immune sequencing. Overall study: Per sample, TCR-region reads ranged about 4 to 11 million by IR-seq, 85 to 1273 by RNA-seq. The study's findings and limits: Even smaller IR-seq throughput identified most shared clonotypes.

This library used around 0.4 ug RNA and molecular barcoded adaptors spanning alpha/delta and beta/gamma chains. TCRdb called the reads again in MiXCR, with one record for every CDR3 protein. The table includes over 35,000 distinct CDR3 sequences, about an eighth detected once. With 8 bases removed from V and 7 bases from J, the gap between germline ends came to 14 bases. The CDR3 is made up of 12 amino acids. The germline V gene has CDR1 SNHLY and CDR2 FYNNEI. The chain links TRBV2 to TRBJ1-1; a possible D gene is TRBD1 (5 bases). This TCR derives from a donor at least 40 years old with multiple myeloma. The sequenced material came from a population of CD138-negative cells sorted from bone marrow. This CDR3 reads CASVGARIEAFF. The CDR3 DNA sequence: TGTGCCAGCGTCGGGGCCCGCATTGAAGCTTTCTTT.